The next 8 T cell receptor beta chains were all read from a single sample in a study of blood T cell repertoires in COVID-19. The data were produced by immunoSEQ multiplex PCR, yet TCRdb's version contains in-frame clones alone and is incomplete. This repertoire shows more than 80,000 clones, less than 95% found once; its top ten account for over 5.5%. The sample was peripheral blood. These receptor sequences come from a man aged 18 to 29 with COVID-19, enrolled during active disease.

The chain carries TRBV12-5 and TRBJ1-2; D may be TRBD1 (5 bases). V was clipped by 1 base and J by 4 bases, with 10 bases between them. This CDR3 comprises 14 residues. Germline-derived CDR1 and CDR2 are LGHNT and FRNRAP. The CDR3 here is CASGLDKGLYGYTF. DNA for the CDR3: TGTGCTAGTGGTTTGGACAAGGGACTCTATGGCTACACCTTC.

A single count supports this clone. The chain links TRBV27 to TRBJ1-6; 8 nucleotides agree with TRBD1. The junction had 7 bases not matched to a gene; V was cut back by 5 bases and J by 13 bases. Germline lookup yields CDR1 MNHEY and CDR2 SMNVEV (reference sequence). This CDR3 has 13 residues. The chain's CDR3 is CASSPGQGRPLHF. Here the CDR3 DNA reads TGTGCCAGCAGTCCAGGACAGGGTAGGCCCCTCCACTTT.

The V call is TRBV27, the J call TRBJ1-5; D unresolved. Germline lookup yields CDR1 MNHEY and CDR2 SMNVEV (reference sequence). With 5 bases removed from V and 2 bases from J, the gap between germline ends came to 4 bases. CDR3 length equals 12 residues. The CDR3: CASSEGNQPQHF. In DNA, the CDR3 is TGTGCCAGCAGTGAGGGCAATCAGCCCCAGCATTTT.

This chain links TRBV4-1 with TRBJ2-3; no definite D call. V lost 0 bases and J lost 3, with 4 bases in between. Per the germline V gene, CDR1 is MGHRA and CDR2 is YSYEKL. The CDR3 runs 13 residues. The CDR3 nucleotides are TGCGCCAGCAGCCAAGATTATACAGATACGCAGTATTTT. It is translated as CASSQDYTDTQYF.

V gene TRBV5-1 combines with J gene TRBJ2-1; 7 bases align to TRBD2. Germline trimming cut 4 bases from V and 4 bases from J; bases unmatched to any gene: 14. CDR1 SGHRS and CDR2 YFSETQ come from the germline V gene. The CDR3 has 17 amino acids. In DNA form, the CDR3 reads TGCGCCAGCAGCCCCGGGACTAATCCCTCTCAATACAATGAGCAGTTCTTC. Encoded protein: CASSPGTNPSQYNEQFF.

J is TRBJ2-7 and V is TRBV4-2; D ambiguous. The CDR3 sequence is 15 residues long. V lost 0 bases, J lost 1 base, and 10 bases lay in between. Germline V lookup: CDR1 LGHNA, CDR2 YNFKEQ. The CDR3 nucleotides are TGTGCCAGCAGCCAAGAGAGAGTTCGTTCCTACGAGCAGTACTTC. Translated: CASSQERVRSYEQYF.

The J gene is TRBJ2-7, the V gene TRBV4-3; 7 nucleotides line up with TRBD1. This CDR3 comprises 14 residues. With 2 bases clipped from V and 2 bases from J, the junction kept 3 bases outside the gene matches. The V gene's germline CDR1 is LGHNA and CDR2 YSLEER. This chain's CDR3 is CASSQRQGTYEQYF. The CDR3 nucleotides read TGCGCCAGCAGCCAACGACAGGGAACCTACGAGCAGTACTTC.

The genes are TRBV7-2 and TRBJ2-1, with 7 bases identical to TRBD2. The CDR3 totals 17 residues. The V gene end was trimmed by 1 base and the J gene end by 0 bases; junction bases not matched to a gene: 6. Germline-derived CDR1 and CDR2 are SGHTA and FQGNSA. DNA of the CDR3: TGTGCCAGCAGCTTAGGGGAGGGCGGGAGCTCCTACAATGAGCAGTTCTTC. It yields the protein CASSLGEGGSSYNEQFF.